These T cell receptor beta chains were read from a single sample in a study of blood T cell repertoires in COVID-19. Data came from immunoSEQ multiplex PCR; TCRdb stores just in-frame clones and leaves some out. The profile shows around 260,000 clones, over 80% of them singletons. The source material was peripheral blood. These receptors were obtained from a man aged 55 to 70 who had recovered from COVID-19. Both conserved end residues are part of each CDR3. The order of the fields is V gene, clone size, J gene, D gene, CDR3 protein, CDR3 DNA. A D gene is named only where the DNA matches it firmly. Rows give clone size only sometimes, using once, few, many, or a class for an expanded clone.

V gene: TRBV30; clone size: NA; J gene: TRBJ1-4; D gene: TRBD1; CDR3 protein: CACPQGFSEKLFF; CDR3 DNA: TGTGCCTGCCCACAGGGGTTTAGTGAAAAACTGTTTTTT
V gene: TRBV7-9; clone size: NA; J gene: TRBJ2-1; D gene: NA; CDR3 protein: CASSRQGYDEQFF; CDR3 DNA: TGTGCCAGCAGTCGGCAGGGGTACGATGAGCAGTTCTTC
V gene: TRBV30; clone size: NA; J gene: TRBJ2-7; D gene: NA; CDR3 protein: CAWSSDMTSEQYF; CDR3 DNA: TGTGCCTGGAGTTCGGACATGACCTCGGAGCAGTACTTC
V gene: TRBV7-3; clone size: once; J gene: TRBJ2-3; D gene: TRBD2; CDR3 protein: CASSLTASGSTDTQYF; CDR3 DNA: TGTGCCAGCAGCTTAACCGCTAGCGGTAGCACAGATACGCAGTATTTT
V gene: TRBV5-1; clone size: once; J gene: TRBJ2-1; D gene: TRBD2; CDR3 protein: CASSGTSDYNEQFF; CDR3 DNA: TGCGCCAGCAGCGGGACTAGCGACTACAATGAGCAGTTCTTC
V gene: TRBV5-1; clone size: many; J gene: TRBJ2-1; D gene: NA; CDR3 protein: CASSTTGSPSYNEQFF; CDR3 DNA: TGCGCCAGCAGCACCACAGGGAGTCCCTCCTACAATGAGCAGTTCTTC
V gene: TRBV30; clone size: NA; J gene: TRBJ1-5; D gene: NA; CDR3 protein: CAWSNPSGYSNQPQHF; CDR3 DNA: TGTGCCTGGAGTAACCCGTCAGGCTATAGCAATCAGCCCCAGCATTTT
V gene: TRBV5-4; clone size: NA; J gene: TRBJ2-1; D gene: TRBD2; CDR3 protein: CASSSPPRGGYNEQFF; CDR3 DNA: TGTGCCAGCAGCTCCCCCCCGCGGGGGGGATACAATGAGCAGTTCTTC
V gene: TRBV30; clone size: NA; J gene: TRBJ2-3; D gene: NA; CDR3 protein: CAWSVGGATDTQYF; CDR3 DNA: TGTGCCTGGAGTGTAGGGGGGGCCACAGATACGCAGTATTTT
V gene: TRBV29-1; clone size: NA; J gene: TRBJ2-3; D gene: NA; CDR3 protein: CSAIPGGSADTQYF; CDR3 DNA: TGCAGCGCCATACCAGGGGGGAGCGCAGATACGCAGTATTTT
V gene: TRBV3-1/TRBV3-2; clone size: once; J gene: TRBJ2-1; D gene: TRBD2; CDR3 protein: CASSHRLAGGSNEQFF; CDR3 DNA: TGTGCCAGCAGTCACAGACTAGCGGGGGGCTCGAATGAGCAGTTCTTC
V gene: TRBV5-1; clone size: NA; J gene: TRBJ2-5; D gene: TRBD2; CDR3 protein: CASSLTSGREETQYF; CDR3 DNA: TGCGCCAGCAGCTTGACTAGCGGGAGGGAGGAGACCCAGTACTTC
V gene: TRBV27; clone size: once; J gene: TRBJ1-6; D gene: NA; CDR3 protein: CASRQGNSPLHF; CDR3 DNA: TGTGCCAGCCGACAAGGAAATTCACCCCTCCACTTT
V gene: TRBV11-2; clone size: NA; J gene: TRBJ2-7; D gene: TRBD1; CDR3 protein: CASSPIDRVPYEQYF; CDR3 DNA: TGTGCCAGCAGCCCTATCGACAGGGTCCCCTACGAGCAGTACTTC
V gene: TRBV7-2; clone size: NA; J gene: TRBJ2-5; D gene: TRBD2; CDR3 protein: CASSLVFGGFQETQYF; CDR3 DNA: TGTGCCAGCAGCTTAGTCTTCGGGGGGTTCCAAGAGACCCAGTACTTC
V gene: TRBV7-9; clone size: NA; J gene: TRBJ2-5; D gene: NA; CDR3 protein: CASSWATMETQYF; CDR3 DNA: TGTGCCAGCAGCTGGGCGACAATGGAGACCCAGTACTTC
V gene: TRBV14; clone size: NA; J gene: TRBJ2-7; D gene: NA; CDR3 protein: CASGPRTVKKQYF; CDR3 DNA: TGTGCCAGCGGACCTAGGACTGTCAAAAAGCAGTACTTC
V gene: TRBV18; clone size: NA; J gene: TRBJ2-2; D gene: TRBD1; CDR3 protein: CASSLRTGTTTGELFF; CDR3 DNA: TGTGCCAGCTCATTACGGACAGGGACGACCACCGGGGAGCTGTTTTTT
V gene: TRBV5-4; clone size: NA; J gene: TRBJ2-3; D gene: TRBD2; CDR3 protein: CASSGTLSGETDTQYF; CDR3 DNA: TGTGCCAGCAGCGGGACTCTTAGCGGGGAGACAGATACGCAGTATTTT
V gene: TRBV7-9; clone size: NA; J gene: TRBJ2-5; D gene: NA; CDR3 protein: CASSSQQEQETQYF; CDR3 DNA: TGTGCCAGCAGCTCCCAACAGGAGCAAGAGACCCAGTACTTC
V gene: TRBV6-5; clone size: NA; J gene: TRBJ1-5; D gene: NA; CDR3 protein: CASSYLGSNQPQHF; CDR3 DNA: TGTGCCAGCAGTTACTTGGGCTCCAATCAGCCCCAGCATTTT
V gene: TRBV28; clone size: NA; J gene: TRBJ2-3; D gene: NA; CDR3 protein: CASSPGVDLTDTQYF; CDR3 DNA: TGTGCCAGCAGTCCCGGGGTAGACCTCACAGATACGCAGTATTTT
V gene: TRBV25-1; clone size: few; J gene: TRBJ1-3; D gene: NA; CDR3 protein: CASSESLDSGNTIYF; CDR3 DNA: TGTGCCAGCAGTGAATCCTTAGACTCTGGAAACACCATATATTTT
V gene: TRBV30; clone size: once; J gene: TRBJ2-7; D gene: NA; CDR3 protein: CAWRDRGSSYEQYF; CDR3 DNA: TGTGCCTGGAGGGATCGGGGGAGCTCCTACGAGCAGTACTTC
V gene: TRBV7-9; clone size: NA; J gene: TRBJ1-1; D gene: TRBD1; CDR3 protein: CASSSRQGLAFF; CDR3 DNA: TGTGCCAGCAGCTCCAGACAGGGGTTAGCTTTCTTT
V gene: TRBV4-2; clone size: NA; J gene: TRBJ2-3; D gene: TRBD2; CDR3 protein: CASSQGLLAGSSTDTQYF; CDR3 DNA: TGTGCCAGCAGCCAAGGCCTTTTAGCGGGCTCTAGCACAGATACGCAGTATTTT
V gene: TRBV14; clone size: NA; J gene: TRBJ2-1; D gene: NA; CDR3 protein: CASSQLTGSSYNEQFF; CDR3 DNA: TGTGCCAGCAGCCAATTGACTGGGAGCTCCTACAATGAGCAGTTCTTC
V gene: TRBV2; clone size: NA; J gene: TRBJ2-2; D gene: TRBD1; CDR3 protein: CASRGAGGITGELFF; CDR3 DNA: TGTGCCAGCAGGGGGGCAGGGGGTATTACCGGGGAGCTGTTTTTT
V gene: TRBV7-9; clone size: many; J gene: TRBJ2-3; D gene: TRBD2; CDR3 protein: CASSSRPGLERASTQYF; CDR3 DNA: TGTGCCAGCAGCTCCCGACCGGGACTAGAGAGAGCGTCTACGCAGTATTTT
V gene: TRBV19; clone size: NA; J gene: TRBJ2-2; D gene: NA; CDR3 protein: CASSVGTNTGELFF; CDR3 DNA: TGTGCCAGTAGTGTCGGGACAAACACCGGGGAGCTGTTTTTT
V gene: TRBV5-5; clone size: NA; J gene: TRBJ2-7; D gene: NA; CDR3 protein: CASLRDGGGPYEQYF; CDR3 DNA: TGTGCCAGCTTACGGGATGGGGGCGGCCCCTACGAGCAGTACTTC
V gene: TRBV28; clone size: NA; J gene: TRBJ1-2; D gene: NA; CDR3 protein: CASSLYAKQFNGYTF; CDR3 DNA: TGTGCCAGCAGTTTATACGCCAAACAGTTTAATGGCTACACCTTC
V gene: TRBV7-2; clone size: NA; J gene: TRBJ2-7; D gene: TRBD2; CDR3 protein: CASSLAAGGGYEQYF; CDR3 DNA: TGTGCCAGCAGCTTGGCGGCGGGAGGGGGCTACGAGCAGTACTTC
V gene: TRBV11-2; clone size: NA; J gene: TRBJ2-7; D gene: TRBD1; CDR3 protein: CASSPPGRGRYEQYF; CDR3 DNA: TGTGCCAGCAGCCCCCCGGGCAGGGGGCGATACGAGCAGTACTTC
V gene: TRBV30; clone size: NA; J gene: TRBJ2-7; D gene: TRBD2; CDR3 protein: CAWKKTSGSSEQYF; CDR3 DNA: TGTGCCTGGAAGAAGACTAGCGGGAGCTCCGAGCAGTACTTC
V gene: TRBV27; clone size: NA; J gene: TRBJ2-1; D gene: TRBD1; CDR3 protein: CASRTTGTAYNEQFF; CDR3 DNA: TGTGCCAGCAGGACGACCGGGACAGCATACAATGAGCAGTTCTTC
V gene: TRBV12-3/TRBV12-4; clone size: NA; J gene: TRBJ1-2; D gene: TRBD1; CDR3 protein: CASSLGQNYGYTF; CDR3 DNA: TGTGCCAGCAGTCTGGGACAGAACTATGGCTACACCTTC
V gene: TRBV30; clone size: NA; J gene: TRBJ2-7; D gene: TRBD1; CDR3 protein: CAWSGTGEQEQYF; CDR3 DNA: TGTGCCTGGAGCGGGACAGGGGAGCAAGAGCAGTACTTC
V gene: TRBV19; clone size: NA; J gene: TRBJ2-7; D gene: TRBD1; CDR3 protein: CASSGTGAYEQYF; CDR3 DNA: TGTGCCAGTTCGGGGACAGGGGCCTACGAGCAGTACTTC
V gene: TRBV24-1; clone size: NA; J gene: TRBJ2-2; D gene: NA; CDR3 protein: CATSESSHRGTGELFF; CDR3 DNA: TGTGCCACCAGTGAATCAAGCCACCGAGGGACCGGGGAGCTGTTTTTT